This T cell receptor beta chain came from a study of CD8 T cells in ankylosing spondylitis. Study-wide results and caveats: Ankylosing spondylitis blood seemed to carry a telltale TCR beta motif made of about 8 highly homologous variants. Disease-linked clones were CD8+ and relatively rare in peripheral blood. Some motif variants had been reported before (in reactive arthritis synovial fluid and blood).

The CDR3 covers 13 residues. V gave up 6 bases and J gave up 8 bases, with 14 bases separating them. This clonotype was observed at least ten times. As yet, its antigen is unknown. Molecular-barcoded quantitative 5'-RACE produced these TCR beta libraries. MiXCR, run by TCRdb on the 5' RACE reads, gives a single entry per CDR3 protein. The sample carries approximately 200,000 distinct CDR3 sequences, over 10% recorded once. Sequencing was carried out using blood, either unsorted or a sorted T cell fraction (not recorded which). The chain is built from TRBV12-3 or TRBV12-4 and TRBJ2-1, with D tentatively TRBD2 (5 bases). This sequence was found in a male donor with ankylosing spondylitis or in good health (not recorded which). For the CDR3, the DNA is TGTGCCAGCAGCCCGATTACTAGAGATGAGCAGTTCTTC. Residues: CASSPITRDEQFF.